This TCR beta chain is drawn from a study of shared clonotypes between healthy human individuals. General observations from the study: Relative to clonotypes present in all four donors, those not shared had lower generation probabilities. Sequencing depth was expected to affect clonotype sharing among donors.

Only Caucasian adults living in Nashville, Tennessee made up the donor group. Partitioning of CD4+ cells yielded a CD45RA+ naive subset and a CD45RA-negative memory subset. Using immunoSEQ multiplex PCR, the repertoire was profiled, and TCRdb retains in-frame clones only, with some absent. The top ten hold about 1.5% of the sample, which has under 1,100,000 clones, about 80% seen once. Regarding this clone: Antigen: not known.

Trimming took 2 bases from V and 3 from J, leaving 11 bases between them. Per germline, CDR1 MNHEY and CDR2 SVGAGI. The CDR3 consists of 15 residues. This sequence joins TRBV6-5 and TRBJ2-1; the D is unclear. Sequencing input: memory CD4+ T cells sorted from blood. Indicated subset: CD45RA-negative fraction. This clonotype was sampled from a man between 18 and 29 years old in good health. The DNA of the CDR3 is TGTGCCAGCAGTTACAGGGTCCAGCGCTACAATGAGCAGTTCTTC. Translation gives CASSYRVQRYNEQFF.